The present entry profiles one T cell receptor (beta chain) with its context. Trimming took 3 bases from V and 2 from J, leaving 13 bases between them. The germline V gene encodes CDR1 DFQATT and CDR2 SNEGSKA (reference sequence). CDR3 length: 14 residues. This specimen comes from a study of blood T cell repertoires in COVID-19. Study-level information: COVID-19 samples, acute and convalescent, were from the United States, Italy and Spain.

Sequencing used immunoSEQ multiplex PCR; TCRdb keeps in-frame clones, though not all of them. Among about 72,000 clones, about 80% were seen once, and the ten largest hold about 17%. The specimen was peripheral blood. The J gene is TRBJ1-2, the V gene TRBV20-1; D not resolved. The origin of this receptor is a human donor in a cohort sampled during active COVID-19. The CDR3 reads CSASPPAINYGYTF. The CDR3 coding sequence is TGCAGTGCTAGTCCTCCAGCGATCAACTATGGCTACACCTTC.